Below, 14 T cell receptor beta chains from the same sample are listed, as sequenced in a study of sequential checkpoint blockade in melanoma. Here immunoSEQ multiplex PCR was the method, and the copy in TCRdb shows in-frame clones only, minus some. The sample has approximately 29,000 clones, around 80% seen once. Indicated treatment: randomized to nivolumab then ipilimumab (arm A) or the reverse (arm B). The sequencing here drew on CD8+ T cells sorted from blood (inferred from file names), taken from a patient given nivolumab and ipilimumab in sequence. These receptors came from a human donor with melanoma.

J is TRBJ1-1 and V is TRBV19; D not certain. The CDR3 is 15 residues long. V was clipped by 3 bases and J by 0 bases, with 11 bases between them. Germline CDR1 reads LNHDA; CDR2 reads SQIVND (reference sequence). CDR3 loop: CASSISTSLNTEAFF. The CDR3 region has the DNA TGTGCCAGTAGTATCTCGACAAGCTTGAACACTGAAGCTTTCTTT.

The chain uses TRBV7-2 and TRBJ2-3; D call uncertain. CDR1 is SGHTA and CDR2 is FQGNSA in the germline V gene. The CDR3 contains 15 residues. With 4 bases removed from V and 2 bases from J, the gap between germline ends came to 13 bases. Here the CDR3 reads CASSSGLGFTDTQYF. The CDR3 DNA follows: TGTGCCAGCAGCTCAGGCCTGGGTTTCACAGATACGCAGTATTTT.

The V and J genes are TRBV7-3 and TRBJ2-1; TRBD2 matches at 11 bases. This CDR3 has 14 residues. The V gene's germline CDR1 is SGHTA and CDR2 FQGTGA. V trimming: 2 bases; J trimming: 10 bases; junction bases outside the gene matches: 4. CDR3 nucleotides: TGTGCCAGCAGCTTAGGACTAGCGGGTACCGAGCAGTTCTTC. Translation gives CASSLGLAGTEQFF.

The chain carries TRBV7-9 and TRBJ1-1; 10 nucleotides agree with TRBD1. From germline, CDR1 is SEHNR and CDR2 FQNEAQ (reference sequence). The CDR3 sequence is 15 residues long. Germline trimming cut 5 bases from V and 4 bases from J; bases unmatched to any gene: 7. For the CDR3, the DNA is TGTGCCAGCAGCCCGAGGACAGGGGGATCCACTGAAGCTTTCTTT. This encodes CASSPRTGGSTEAFF.

The CDR3 DNA reads TGTGCCAGCAGCCCTCGAATGACTAGCGGGGACTACGAGCAGTACTTC. Protein sequence: CASSPRMTSGDYEQYF. The chain combines TRBV9 with TRBJ2-7; TRBD2 matches 11 bases. Germline CDR1 SGDLS, CDR2 YYNGEE. CDR3 length equals 16 residues. Trimming at V came to 4 bases and at J to 3 bases, leaving 9 bases not matched to a gene.

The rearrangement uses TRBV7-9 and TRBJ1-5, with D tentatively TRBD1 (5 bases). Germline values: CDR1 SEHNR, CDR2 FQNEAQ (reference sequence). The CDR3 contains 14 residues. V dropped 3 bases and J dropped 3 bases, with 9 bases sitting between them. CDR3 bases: TGTGCCAGCAGCTTGACAGACTCCAATCAGCCCCAGCATTTT. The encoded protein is CASSLTDSNQPQHF.

The CDR3 nucleotides read TGTGCCAGCAGCCCGGGACTAGCGGGAGTGGCCCAGTACTTC. Protein: CASSPGLAGVAQYF. The chain recombines TRBV7-6 with TRBJ2-5, with 14 bases lining up with TRBD2. Per the germline V gene, CDR1 is SGHVS and CDR2 is FNYEAQ. V trimming: 5 bases; J trimming: 9 bases; junction bases outside the gene matches: 5. The CDR3 runs to 14 residues.

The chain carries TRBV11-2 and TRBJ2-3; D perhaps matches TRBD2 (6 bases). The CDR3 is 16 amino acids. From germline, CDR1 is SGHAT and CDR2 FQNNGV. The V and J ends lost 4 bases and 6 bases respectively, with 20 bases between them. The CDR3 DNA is TGTGCCAGCAGCTCGCTAGCCCTAGCGTGGGCGGATACGCAGTATTTT. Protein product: CASSSLALAWADTQYF.

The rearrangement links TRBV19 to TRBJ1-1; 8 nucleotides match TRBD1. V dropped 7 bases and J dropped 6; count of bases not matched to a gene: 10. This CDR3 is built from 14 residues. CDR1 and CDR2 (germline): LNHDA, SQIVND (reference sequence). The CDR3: CASMGYGQGPEAFF. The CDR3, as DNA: TGTGCCAGTATGGGTTACGGACAGGGACCTGAAGCTTTCTTT.

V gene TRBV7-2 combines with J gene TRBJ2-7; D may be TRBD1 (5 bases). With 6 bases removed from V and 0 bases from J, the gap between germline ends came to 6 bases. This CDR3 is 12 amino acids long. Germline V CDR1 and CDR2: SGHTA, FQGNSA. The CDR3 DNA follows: TGTGCCAGCAGGACAGACTCCTACGAGCAGTACTTC. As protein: CASRTDSYEQYF.

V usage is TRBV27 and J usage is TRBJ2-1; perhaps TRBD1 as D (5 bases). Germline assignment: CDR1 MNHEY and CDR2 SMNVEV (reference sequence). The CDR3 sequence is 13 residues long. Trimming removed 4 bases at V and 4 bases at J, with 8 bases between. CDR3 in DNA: TGTGCCAGCAGTTACGCAGGGTACAATGAGCAGTTCTTC. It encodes CASSYAGYNEQFF.

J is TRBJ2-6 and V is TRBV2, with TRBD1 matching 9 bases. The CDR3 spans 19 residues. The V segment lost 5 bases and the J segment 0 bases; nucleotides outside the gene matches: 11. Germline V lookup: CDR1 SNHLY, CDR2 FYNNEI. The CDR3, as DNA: TGTGCCAGCAGTTTCGATCCGACAGGGGGACACTCTGGGGCCAACGTCCTGACTTTC. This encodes CASSFDPTGGHSGANVLTF.

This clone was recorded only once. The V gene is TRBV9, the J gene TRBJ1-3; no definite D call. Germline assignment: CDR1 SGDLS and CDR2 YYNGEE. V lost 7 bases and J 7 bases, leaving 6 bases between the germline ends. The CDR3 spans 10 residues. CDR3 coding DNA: TGTGCCAGCGCGGGGAACACCATATATTTT. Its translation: CASAGNTIYF.

The CDR3 sequence: CASSFVEGTYEQYF. CDR3 nucleotides: TGTGCCAGCAGTTTCGTAGAGGGAACCTACGAGCAGTACTTC. This sequence joins TRBV6-1 and TRBJ2-7; D is possibly TRBD2 (5 bases). With 5 bases removed from V and 2 bases from J, the gap between germline ends came to 13 bases. Per germline, CDR1 MNHNS and CDR2 SASEGT. The CDR3 is made up of 14 amino acids.